These T cell receptor beta chains were read from a single sample in a study of T cell responses to AZD1222 COVID-19 vaccine. The protocol was immunoSEQ multiplex PCR, while the TCRdb copy is restricted to in-frame clones and leaves out a portion. The top ten hold roughly 2.4% of the sample, which has around 120,000 clones, about 88% seen once. Sequencing was performed on peripheral blood, taken on day 0 of AZD1222 vaccination. The receptors come from an adult in good health. The CDR3 runs from the conserved cysteine through the conserved F or W. Each record gives: J gene, clone size, D gene, V gene, CDR3 length, CDR3 protein, CDR3 DNA. A D gene is named only where the DNA matches it firmly. Size is omitted from some rows. Given values are once, few, many or a class for expanded clones.

TRBJ1-4 - - TRBV6-5 15 CASIAVRVPKEKLFF TGTGCCAGCATCGCGGTGAGGGTACCGAAGGAAAAACTGTTTTTT
TRBJ1-1 few TRBD1 TRBV19 13 CASGRQGVTEAFF TGTGCCAGTGGCAGACAGGGGGTAACTGAAGCTTTCTTT
TRBJ2-5 - - TRBV7-7 16 CASSLASQGRGETQYF TGTGCTAGCAGCTTAGCGTCCCAAGGCAGGGGAGAGACCCAGTACTTC
TRBJ1-6 once - TRBV14 14 CASSQGGAVSPLHF TGTGCCAGCAGCCAAGGGGGGGCAGTTTCACCCCTCCACTTT
TRBJ2-1 once TRBD1 TRBV19 14 CASSRGQGPDEQFF TGTGCCAGTAGTCGGGGACAGGGGCCGGATGAGCAGTTCTTC
TRBJ1-1 - - TRBV11-2 14 CASSLASRDAEAFF TGTGCCAGCAGCTTAGCCTCCCGGGATGCTGAAGCTTTCTTT
TRBJ2-1 - - TRBV7-3 14 CASSLWGSYNEQFF TGTGCCAGCAGCTTATGGGGGTCCTACAATGAGCAGTTCTTC
TRBJ1-6 - - TRBV5-1 16 CASSLGGGTGNSPLHF TGCGCCAGCAGCTTGGGGGGCGGCACTGGGAATTCACCCCTCCACTTT
TRBJ2-2 - - TRBV27 16 CASSLFDRSHTGELFF TGTGCCAGCAGTTTATTCGACAGGAGCCACACCGGGGAGCTGTTTTTT
TRBJ2-7 - - TRBV11-3 8 CASSPLHF TGTGCCAGCAGCCCTCTGCACTTC
TRBJ1-2 - - TRBV2 13 CASSPGANYGYTF TGTGCCAGCAGTCCAGGGGCTAACTATGGCTACACCTTC